The text below deals with one T cell receptor (beta chain). The table came from immunoSEQ multiplex PCR; TCRdb's copy has only in-frame clones and leaves some out. The profile shows 140,000 or so clones, around 80% of them singletons. This specimen belongs to a study of blood T cell repertoires in COVID-19. At the level of the study: COVID-19 samples, acute and convalescent, were from the United States, Italy and Spain.

The ends were cut back, 0 bases at V and 9 bases at J, with 7 bases in the middle. CDR3 length: 12 residues. CDR1 is SGHNT and CDR2 is YYREEE in the germline V gene (reference sequence). The chain has TRBV5-4 and TRBJ2-1; weak D call: TRBD2 (6 bases). This TCR came from a man aged 45 to 65 with acute or convalescent COVID-19. The sample consisted of peripheral blood. CDR3 bases: TGTGCCAGCAGCTTGGTGGGGGGTGAGCAGTTCTTC. Amino acids: CASSLVGGEQFF.